The sample holds a few counts of the clone carrying this T cell receptor (beta chain). Antigen specificity is unknown. This CDR3 comprises 15 residues. V shed 4 bases, J shed 4 bases, and the junction held 6 bases outside the gene matches. The source of the sample is a study of blood T cells in healthy people across ages. Study observations and caveats: Among long-lived donors, naive CD4+ cells were more numerous and diversity higher than in aged donors.

The authors ran a second PCR of about 6 to 11 cycles using a sample-barcoded 5' primer and a J-beta primer mix. The template-switch adaptor, which had 12 random nucleotides, put a tag on each cDNA molecule. TCRdb re-analysed the 5' RACE reads in MiXCR, keeping a single row per CDR3 protein. The repertoire holds around 1.1 million distinct CDR3 sequences, with 30% to 40% as singletons. This sequence joins TRBV12-3 or TRBV12-4 and TRBJ2-3; 9 positions match TRBD1. Sequenced material: blood. This clonotype originated in a young man in good health. CDR3 region: CASSYHRGRADTQYF. CDR3 in DNA: TGTGCCAGCAGTTACCACAGGGGGCGAGCAGATACGCAGTATTTT.